This record covers a single TCR beta chain. The antigen remains undetermined. Chemo-refractory metastatic non-small-cell lung cancer patients were treated with focal radiation plus CTLA-4 blockade with ipilimumab. This entry belongs to a study of radiotherapy plus CTLA-4 blockade in lung cancer. About the research overall: For approximately 19% of patients, objective responses occurred, and about 34% had disease control. Study results and caveats: With interferon-beta, early dynamics of blood T cell clones were reported to best predict response.

The protocol was immunoSEQ multiplex PCR, while the TCRdb copy is restricted to in-frame clones and leaves out a portion. This sample has 50,000 to 75,000 clones, with 70% to 85% found just once. The specimen comprised peripheral blood, sampled from a patient treated with radiotherapy plus ipilimumab. This clonotype originated in a human donor with non-small cell lung cancer who had a complete response to radiotherapy plus ipilimumab.

The chain's CDR3 is CASSLRLPGYTF. In nucleotides, the CDR3 is TGTGCCAGCAGCTTGAGGTTGCCCGGCTACACCTTC. The chain has TRBV7-2 and TRBJ1-2, with no clear D. The germline V gene has CDR1 SGHTA and CDR2 FQGNSA. Trimming stripped 3 bases from V and 8 bases from J, with 10 bases between. The CDR3 consists of 12 residues.